The subject of this entry is one TCR beta chain. There are many counts of this clonotype. Its target antigen remains unknown. No base quality values were provided; no much bigger clone lies one nucleotide off. This sample is part of a study of T cells in Graves' hyperthyroidism and ophthalmopathy (dated by TCRdb to 2018 to 2020). In terms of the full investigation: Peripheral blood samples were taken at initial diagnosis, before any treatment was given. Thyroid tissue and blood T-cell repertoires from six Graves' hyperthyroidism patients were also compared in the study. To identify distinguishing TCR V-J signatures, a discovery cohort of about 100 patients was used, comprising some 45 with Graves' ophthalmopathy and 57 with stable Graves' hyperthyroidism. After sampling, hyperthyroidism patients received methimazole starting at 30 mg daily, and ophthalmopathy patients received high-dose intravenous methylprednisolone. The 100 discovery patients were randomly split 7:3 into training and test sets. Whether ophthalmopathy could be predicted prospectively was tested in an independent validation cohort made up of 18 to 20 hyperthyroidism patients plus 17 patients who later progressed to ophthalmopathy. The paper describes TCR Vbeta CDR3 sequencing of 135 peripheral blood samples, made up of roughly 45 ophthalmopathy patients, 70 to 75 hyperthyroidism patients and 17 progressor patients. On the study overall, not on this receptor specifically: No statistical method was used to set the sample size in advance, and investigators knew the group allocation. Most expanded thyroid clonotypes (frequency above 0.001) were also found in blood, which suggests that blood repertoires may mirror thyroid immune responses. In validation, the model predicted progression to ophthalmopathy a median of roughly 6.5 months before onset, with over 55% sensitivity and 72.22% specificity. In cross-validation, a model built on a 13 V-J signature told ophthalmopathy apart from stable hyperthyroidism with approximately 90% sensitivity and roughly 83% specificity, and in testing the same model reached 80%/75%.

Moderately to severely active disease, a Clinical Activity Score of at least 3, a NOSPECS grade of at least 4, and a duration under 3 months were present in ophthalmopathy patients. The study excluded patients with uncontrolled infections, other autoimmune diseases, pregnancy or lactation. Diagnoses were based on clinical symptoms, serum thyroxine and TRAb, thyroid ultrasound and orbital computed tomography. PBMCs were separated from 8 to 10 ml of fresh peripheral blood using Ficoll-Paque density gradient centrifugation. Total RNA was extracted using Trizol reagent, and RNA quality was assessed on an Agilent 2100 Bioanalyzer. Amplification of TCR beta CDR3 regions was carried out from RNA transcripts. The TCR CDR3 was subjected to a first round of RT-PCR using the HTBI primer set and the Qiagen OneStep RT-PCR kit. Libraries were constructed in a second round of multiplex PCR, after which size selection and purification were performed. Libraries were sequenced paired-end with 100 bp reads on an Illumina HiSeq2000. Regarding the original processing steps: SOAPnuke was used to process the raw data, throwing out any read that contained adapters or uncalled bases, had a mean Phred below 15, or lacked an exact constant-primer or identifier match. COPE v1.2.5 was used to merge high-quality paired reads, and clonotypes were defined as unique nucleotide sequences. MiTCR v1.1 was used to align clonotypes to the IMGT TRBV, TRBD and TRBJ reference segments. Only V-J combinations with frequency above 0.0001, covering 98% to 99.2% of repertoires, were analysed. A TCS score was defined as the ratio between F50 (clonal expansion) and ExV (chaos), using BLOSUM62-based TCRdist between CDR3 peptides within each V-J. Welch's t-statistics and random forest reduced 450 to 600 V-J features to around 14, which were used in a naive Bayes classifier (R e1071). TCRdb redid the processing of the public reads, applying fastp at Q25 and MiXCR, and retained in-frame beta chains. Every CDR3 protein is listed once, alongside the most common genes and DNA of its rows. The V and J calls here are based on TCRdb, not the publication. A total of 500,000 or so distinct CDR3 sequences appear in this sample, 15% to 20% of them only once. In total, the top ten clones hold 15% to 20% of the sample.

From the cysteine through the phenylalanine, the CDR3 covers 13 amino acids. CDR3 DNA only is kept here, 39 bases in frame from base 1. CDR1 is given as SQVTM and CDR2 as ANQGSEA, both from the germline V gene. Trimming costs V 3 bases and J 1 base, and their ends lie 10 bases apart. The sequencing input was blood. The rearranged segments are TRBV29-1 and TRBJ2-7, and TRBD1 may be the D gene, going by 5 matching bases. This clonotype originated in a young woman with Graves' ophthalmopathy. The nucleotide sequence reads as follows: TGCAGCGTTGATGGGGCCGTATCCTACGAGCAGTACTTC. Translated, it gives CSVDGAVSYEQYF.